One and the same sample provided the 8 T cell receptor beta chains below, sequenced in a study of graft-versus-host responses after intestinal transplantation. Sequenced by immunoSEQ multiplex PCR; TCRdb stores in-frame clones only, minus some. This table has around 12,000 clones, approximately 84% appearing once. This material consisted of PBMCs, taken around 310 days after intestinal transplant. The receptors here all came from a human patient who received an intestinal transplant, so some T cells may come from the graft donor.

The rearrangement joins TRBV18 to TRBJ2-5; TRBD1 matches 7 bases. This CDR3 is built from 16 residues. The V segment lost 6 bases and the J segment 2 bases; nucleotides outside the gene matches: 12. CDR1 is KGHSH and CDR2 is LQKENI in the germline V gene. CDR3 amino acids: CASSPRLYRGQETQYF. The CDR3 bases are TGTGCCAGCTCCCCCCGCCTATACAGGGGACAAGAGACCCAGTACTTC.

For the CDR3, the DNA is TGTGCCAGTAGTAGGGGAGCCACAGATACGCAGTATTTT. It codes for CASSRGATDTQYF. The chain employs TRBV19 and TRBJ2-3, with a weak D call TRBD2 (5 bases). The CDR3 totals 13 residues. Per the germline V gene, CDR1 is LNHDA and CDR2 is SQIVND (reference sequence). V was cut by 4 bases and J by 2 bases, with 7 bases left in between.

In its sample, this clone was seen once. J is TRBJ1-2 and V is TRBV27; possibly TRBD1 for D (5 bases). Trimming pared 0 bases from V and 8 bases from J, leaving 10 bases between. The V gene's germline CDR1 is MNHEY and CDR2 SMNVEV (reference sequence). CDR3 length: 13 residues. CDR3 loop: CASSLSQGVGYTF. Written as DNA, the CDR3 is TGTGCCAGCAGTTTATCGCAAGGGGTAGGCTACACCTTC.

The CDR3 nucleotides read TGTGCCAGCAGCGTAGAGGGCGGGAGTTGGGCAGATACGCAGTATTTT. Residues: CASSVEGGSWADTQYF. The chain couples TRBV9 to TRBJ2-3, with 7 bases identical to TRBD2. V trimming: 0 bases; J trimming: 4 bases; junction bases outside the gene matches: 8. The germline V gene has CDR1 SGDLS and CDR2 YYNGEE. This CDR3 comprises 16 residues.

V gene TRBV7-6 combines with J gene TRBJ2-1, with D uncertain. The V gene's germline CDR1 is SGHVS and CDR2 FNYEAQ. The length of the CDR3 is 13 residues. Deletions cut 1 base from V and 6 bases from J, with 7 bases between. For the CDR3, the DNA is TGTGCCAGCAGCTTAGGGATCGTCAATGAGCAGTTCTTC. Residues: CASSLGIVNEQFF.

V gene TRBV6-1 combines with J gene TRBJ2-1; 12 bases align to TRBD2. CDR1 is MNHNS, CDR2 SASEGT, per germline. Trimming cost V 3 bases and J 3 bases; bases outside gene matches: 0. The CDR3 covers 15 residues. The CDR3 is CASSETSGSYNEQFF. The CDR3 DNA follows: TGTGCCAGCAGTGAGACTAGCGGGAGCTACAATGAGCAGTTCTTC.

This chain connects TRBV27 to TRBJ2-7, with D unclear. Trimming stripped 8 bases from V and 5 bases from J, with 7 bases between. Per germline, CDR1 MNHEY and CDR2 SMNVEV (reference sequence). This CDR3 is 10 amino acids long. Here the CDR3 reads CASGIDEQYF. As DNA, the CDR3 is TGTGCCAGCGGTATCGACGAGCAGTACTTC.

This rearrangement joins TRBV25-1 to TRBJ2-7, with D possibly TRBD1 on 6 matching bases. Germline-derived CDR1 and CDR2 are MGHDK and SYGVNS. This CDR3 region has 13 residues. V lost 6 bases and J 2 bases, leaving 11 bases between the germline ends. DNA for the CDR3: TGTGCCAGCAGACCCCGGGACACCTACGAGCAGTACTTC. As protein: CASRPRDTYEQYF.